These 8 T cell receptor beta chains were all obtained from the same sample, sequenced in a study of cytomegalovirus exposure and HLA in healthy donors. Use of 60 Vbeta and 13 Jbeta primers characterized the PCR. Some clones are missing from TCRdb's copy, which holds only in-frame ones; the method was immunoSEQ multiplex PCR. The sample records 100,000 to 150,000 clones, roughly a tenth being singletons. Sequences were obtained from PBMCs. The receptors stem from a woman aged 18 to 35 in good health and CMV-seropositive.

This clone was counted between two and nine times. The chain uses TRBV2 and TRBJ2-2; 10 bases are shared with TRBD2. The CDR3 length is 15 residues. V gave up 4 bases and J gave up 4 bases; unmatched junction bases: 3. Per the germline V gene, CDR1 is SNHLY and CDR2 is FYNNEI. The CDR3 sequence is CASSGLAGPTGELFF. The DNA for the CDR3 is TGTGCCAGCAGTGGACTAGCGGGTCCCACCGGGGAGCTGTTTTTT.

This clone was observed a handful of times. The gene calls are TRBV6-5 and TRBJ1-3; the D is unclear. This CDR3 is 14 amino acids long. Trimming cost V 8 bases and J 0 bases, with 11 bases left between them. Germline V gene sequence: CDR1 MNHEY, CDR2 SVGAGI. The CDR3 DNA follows: TGTGCCAGCTCCCCCGGGAACTCTGGAAACACCATATATTTT. It is translated as CASSPGNSGNTIYF.

This clone turned up a few times. The chain carries TRBV28 and TRBJ2-1; TRBD2 agrees at 7 bases. The CDR3 length is 14 residues. The V segment lost 5 bases and the J segment 9 bases; nucleotides outside the gene matches: 10. Germline CDR1 and CDR2: MDHEN and SYDVKM. The CDR3 is CASSRGGRRGEQFF. CDR3 bases: TGTGCCAGCAGTAGGGGAGGGAGGCGGGGTGAGCAGTTCTTC.

This clone has more than one count but fewer than ten. The CDR3: CASSFTSGRSEQFF. CDR3 sequence (DNA): TGTGCCAGCAGCTTTACTAGCGGGAGGAGTGAGCAGTTCTTC. The V gene is TRBV7-9, the J gene TRBJ2-1; the match to TRBD2 covers 12 bases. The CDR3 covers 14 residues. Per germline, CDR1 SEHNR and CDR2 FQNEAQ (reference sequence). V was clipped by 3 bases and J by 9 bases; unmatched bases: 3.

The chain has TRBV27 and TRBJ1-1, with D possibly matching TRBD1 (6 bases). CDR1 is MNHEY and CDR2 is SMNVEV in the germline V gene (reference sequence). The CDR3 contains 13 residues. The germline V and J ends were trimmed by 2 bases and 11 bases, with 15 bases remaining between them. In nucleotides, the CDR3 is TGTGCCAGCAGTTTAGAACGGCAGGGGCGCGCTTTCTTT. It is translated as CASSLERQGRAFF.

The gene calls are TRBV7-2 and TRBJ2-1, with D perhaps TRBD2 (6 bases). The CDR3 contains 15 residues. V was cut by 5 bases and J by 8 bases, with 19 bases left in between. The germline gives CDR1 SGHTA, CDR2 FQGNSA. The CDR3 sequence: CASSRTGLSSDEQFF. The DNA of the CDR3 is TGTGCCAGCAGCCGAACGGGACTTAGTAGCGATGAGCAGTTCTTC.

The table lists this clone with a few counts. The rearrangement links TRBV19 to TRBJ1-1, with 10 bases matching TRBD1. Germline trimming cut 4 bases from V and 4 bases from J; bases unmatched to any gene: 6. The CDR3 extends over 15 amino acids. CDR1 is LNHDA, CDR2 SQIVND, per germline (reference sequence). CDR3 residues: CASSKLWTGGTEAFF. DNA of the CDR3: TGTGCCAGTAGTAAACTCTGGACAGGGGGCACTGAAGCTTTCTTT.

The chain's CDR3 is CASSAAGSQEAFF. The CDR3 DNA reads as TGTGCCAGCAGTGCTGCAGGTTCCCAAGAAGCTTTCTTT. The chain carries TRBV6-5 and TRBJ1-1; D remains unclear. V was pared by 5 bases and J by 8 bases, with 15 bases between. CDR1 MNHEY and CDR2 SVGAGI come from the germline V gene. The CDR3 has 13 residues.